This T cell receptor beta chain was identified during a study of CD8+CD57+ T cells in acquired aplastic anemia. This clonotype was observed many times. Patients chosen for sequencing had shown CD8+CD57+ cell expansion by flow cytometry. TCR beta VDJ combinations and CDR3 sequences were profiled from genomic DNA. One entry per CDR3 protein, called by TCRdb with MiXCR from the reads. The sample carries around 120,000 distinct CDR3 sequences, about two fifths recorded once. This CDR3 region has 12 residues. Germline CDR1 is ENHRY and CDR2 is SYGVKD. V lost 4 bases and J 6 bases, leaving 9 bases between the germline ends.

V usage is TRBV10-3 and J usage is TRBJ1-2, with D hard to call. The source of this sequence is a human donor with aplastic anemia. The sequenced sample consisted of sorted CD4+, CD8+, or CD8+CD57+ T cells (not recorded which) from PBMCs. This chain's CDR3 is CAISVQEDGYTF. The CDR3 coding sequence is TGTGCCATCAGTGTCCAGGAGGATGGCTACACCTTC.